This T cell receptor (beta chain) was sequenced in a study of blood T cell repertoires in COVID-19. Study as a whole: COVID-19 samples from acute and convalescent phases originated in the United States, Italy and Spain. PBMCs, B-cell-depleted T cells, or T cells provided the cDNA or gDNA that made up the material.

The V gene's germline CDR1 is MNHEY and CDR2 SMNVEV (reference sequence). This CDR3 contains 13 residues. J was trimmed by 3 bases and V by 8 bases; bases with no gene match: 6. Cohort 3 recovered donors had two negative PCRs, clearance, or symptom resolution. Repertoires were generated with immunoSEQ multiplex PCR, while TCRdb's copy carries only in-frame clones and drops some. Among about 130,000 clones, about 86% were seen once, and the ten largest hold about 2.5%. Sample: PBMCs or T cells enriched from blood (not recorded which). This sequence joins TRBV27 and TRBJ2-7, with TRBD1 matching over 8 bases. The sequence was collected from a woman aged 45-60 years who had recovered from COVID-19. The CDR3 is CASALGQVYEQYF. In nucleotides, the CDR3 is TGTGCCAGCGCCCTGGGACAGGTCTACGAGCAGTACTTC.